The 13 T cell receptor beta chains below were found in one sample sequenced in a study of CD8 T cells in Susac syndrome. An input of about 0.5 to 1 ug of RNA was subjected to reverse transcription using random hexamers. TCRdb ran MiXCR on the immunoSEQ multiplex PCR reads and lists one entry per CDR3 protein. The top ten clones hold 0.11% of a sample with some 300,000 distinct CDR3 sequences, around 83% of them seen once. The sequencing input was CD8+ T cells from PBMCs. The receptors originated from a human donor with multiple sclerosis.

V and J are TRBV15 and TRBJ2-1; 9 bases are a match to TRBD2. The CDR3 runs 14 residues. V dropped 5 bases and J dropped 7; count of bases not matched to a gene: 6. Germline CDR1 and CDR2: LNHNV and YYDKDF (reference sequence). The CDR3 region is CATSSGLAENEQFF. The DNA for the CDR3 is TGTGCCACCAGCTCGGGACTAGCCGAGAATGAGCAGTTCTTC.

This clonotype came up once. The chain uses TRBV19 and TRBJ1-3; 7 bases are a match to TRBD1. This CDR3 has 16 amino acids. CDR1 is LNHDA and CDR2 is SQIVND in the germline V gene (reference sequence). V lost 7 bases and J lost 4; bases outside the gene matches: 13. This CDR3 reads CASTPRKGAAGNTIYF. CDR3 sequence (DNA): TGTGCCAGTACCCCGAGGAAGGGGGCAGCGGGAAACACCATATATTTT.

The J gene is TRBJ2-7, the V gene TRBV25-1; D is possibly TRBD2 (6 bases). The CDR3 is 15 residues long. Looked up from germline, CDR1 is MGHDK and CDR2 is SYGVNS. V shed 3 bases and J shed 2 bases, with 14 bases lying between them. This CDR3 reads CASSEFGDLTYEQYF. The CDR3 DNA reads TGTGCCAGCAGTGAGTTTGGGGACTTAACCTACGAGCAGTACTTC.

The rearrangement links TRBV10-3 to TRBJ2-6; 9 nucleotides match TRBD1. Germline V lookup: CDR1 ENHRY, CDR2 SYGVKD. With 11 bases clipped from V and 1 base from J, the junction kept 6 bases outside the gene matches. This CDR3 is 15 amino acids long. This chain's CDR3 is CAVGQGLSGANVLTF. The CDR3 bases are TGTGCCGTGGGACAGGGCCTGTCTGGGGCCAACGTCCTGACTTTC.

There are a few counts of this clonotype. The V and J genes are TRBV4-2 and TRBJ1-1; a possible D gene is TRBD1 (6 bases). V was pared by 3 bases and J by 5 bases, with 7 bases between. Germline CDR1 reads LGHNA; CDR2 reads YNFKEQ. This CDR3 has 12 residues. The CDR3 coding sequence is TGTGCCAGCAGCCATGACAGGACTGAAGCTTTCTTT. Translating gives CASSHDRTEAFF.

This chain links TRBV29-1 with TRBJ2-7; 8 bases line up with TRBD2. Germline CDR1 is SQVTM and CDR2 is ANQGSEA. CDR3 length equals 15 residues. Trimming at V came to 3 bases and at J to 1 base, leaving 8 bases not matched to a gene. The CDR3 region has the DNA TGCAGCGTTGAGGGTCTGGTAGCGGGGTCCTACGAGCAGTACTTC. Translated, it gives CSVEGLVAGSYEQYF.

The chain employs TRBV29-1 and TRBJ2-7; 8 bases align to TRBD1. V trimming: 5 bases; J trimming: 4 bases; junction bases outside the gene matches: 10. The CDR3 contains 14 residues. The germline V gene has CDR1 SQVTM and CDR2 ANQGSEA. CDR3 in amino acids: CSVFGQGTNYEQYF. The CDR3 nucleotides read TGCAGCGTTTTTGGACAGGGTACAAATTACGAGCAGTACTTC.

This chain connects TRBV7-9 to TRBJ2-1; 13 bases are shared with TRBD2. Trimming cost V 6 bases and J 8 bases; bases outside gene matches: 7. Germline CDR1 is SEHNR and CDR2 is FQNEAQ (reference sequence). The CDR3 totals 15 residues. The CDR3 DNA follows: TGTGCCAGCAGACGAGGACTAGCGGGAGTGGATGAGCAGTTCTTC. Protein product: CASRRGLAGVDEQFF.

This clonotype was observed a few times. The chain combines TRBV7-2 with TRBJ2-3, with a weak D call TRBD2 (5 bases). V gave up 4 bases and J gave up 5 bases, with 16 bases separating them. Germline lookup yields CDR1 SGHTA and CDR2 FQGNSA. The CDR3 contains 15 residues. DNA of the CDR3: TGTGCCAGCAGCTCCGACTCGACTCGGGGAGATACGCAGTATTTT. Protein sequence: CASSSDSTRGDTQYF.

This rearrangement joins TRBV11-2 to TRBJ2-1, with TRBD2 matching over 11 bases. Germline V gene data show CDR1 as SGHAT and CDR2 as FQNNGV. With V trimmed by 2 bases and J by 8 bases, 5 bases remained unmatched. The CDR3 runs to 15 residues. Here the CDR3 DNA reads TGTGCCAGCAGCTTATCCCTAGCGGGAGGTTATGAGCAGTTCTTC. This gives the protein CASSLSLAGGYEQFF.

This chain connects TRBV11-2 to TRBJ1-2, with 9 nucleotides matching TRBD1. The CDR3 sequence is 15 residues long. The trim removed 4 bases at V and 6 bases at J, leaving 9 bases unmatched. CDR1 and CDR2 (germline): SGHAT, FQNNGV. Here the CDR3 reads CASSSRDRVSDGYTF. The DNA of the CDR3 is TGTGCCAGCAGCTCCCGGGACAGGGTATCGGATGGCTACACCTTC.

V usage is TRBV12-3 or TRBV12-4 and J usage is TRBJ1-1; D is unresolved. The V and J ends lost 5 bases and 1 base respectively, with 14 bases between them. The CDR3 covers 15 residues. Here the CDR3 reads CASSPSGRPNTEAFF. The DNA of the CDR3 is TGTGCCAGCAGTCCCTCGGGCAGACCGAACACTGAAGCTTTCTTT.

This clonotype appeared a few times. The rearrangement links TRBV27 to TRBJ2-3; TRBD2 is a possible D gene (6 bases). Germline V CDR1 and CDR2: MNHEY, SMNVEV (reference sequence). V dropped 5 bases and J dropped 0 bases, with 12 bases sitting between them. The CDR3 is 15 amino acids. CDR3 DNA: TGTGCCAGCAGTCCACCGGGACTCAGCACAGATACGCAGTATTTT. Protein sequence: CASSPPGLSTDTQYF.